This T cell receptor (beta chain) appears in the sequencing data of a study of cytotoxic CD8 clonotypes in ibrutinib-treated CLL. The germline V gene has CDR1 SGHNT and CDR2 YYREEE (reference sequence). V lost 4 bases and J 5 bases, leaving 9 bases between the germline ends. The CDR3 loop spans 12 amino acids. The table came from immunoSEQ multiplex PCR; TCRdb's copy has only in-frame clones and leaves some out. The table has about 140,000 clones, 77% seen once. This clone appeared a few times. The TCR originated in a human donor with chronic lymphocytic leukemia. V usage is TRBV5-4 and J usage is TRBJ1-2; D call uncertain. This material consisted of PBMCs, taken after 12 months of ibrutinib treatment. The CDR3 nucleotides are TGTGCCAGCAGCCCAGGCCCTTATGGCTACACCTTC. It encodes CASSPGPYGYTF.